A single T cell receptor (beta chain) is shown here with its context. This entry belongs to a study of blood T cell repertoires in COVID-19. Study in general: The United States, Italy and Spain supplied acute and convalescent COVID-19 samples. T cells, B-cell-depleted T cells, or PBMCs supplied cDNA or gDNA.

As originally analysed: Amplification with reference gene primers provided the estimates of nucleated cell counts. Sequenced by immunoSEQ multiplex PCR; TCRdb stores in-frame clones only, minus some. V, J and clone size were drawn from that table, and D and trimming were deduced from the DNA. Among around 100,000 clones listed, about 85% were seen once. Material: peripheral blood. The clonotype originates from a human donor in a cohort sampled during active COVID-19.

CDR3 nucleotides: TGTGCTAGTGGCCTATCCGACATTTCAACGCAGTATTTT. The encoded protein is CASGLSDISTQYF. The chain carries TRBV12-5 and TRBJ2-3; D remains ambiguous. From germline, CDR1 is LGHNT and CDR2 FRNRAP. V lost 6 bases and J lost 9, with 16 bases in between. The CDR3 spans 13 residues.